The rows below give T cell receptor beta chains drawn from one sample of a study of T cell repertoires in cytomegalovirus infection. TCRdb re-analysed the reads in MiXCR, keeping a single row per CDR3 protein. The sample yields some 170,000 distinct CDR3 sequences, about 15% seen once. The sample taken for sequencing was CD8+ T cells from PBMCs. All receptors come from a human donor in good health (CMV status not recorded). Some clones in this sample may be carry-over from other donors' samples. The CDR3 runs from the conserved cysteine through the conserved F or W. Each record gives: CDR3 DNA, CDR3 protein, D gene, clone size, J gene, CDR3 length, V gene. D genes are given only for firm matches. Not all rows give a size; the values are once, few, many and, for expanded clones, a class.

cdr3_nt: TGCAGTGCTGCCTCCGGGACTAGCGGGGGGGGGTACGAGCAGTACTTC
cdr3_aa: CSAASGTSGGGYEQYF
d_call: TRBD2
clone_size: .
j_call: TRBJ2-7
cdr3_length: 16
v_call: TRBV20-1

cdr3_nt: TGCGCCAGCAGTGAGTTAAGGGGGGCTTACAATGAGCAGTTCTTC
cdr3_aa: CASSELRGAYNEQFF
d_call: .
clone_size: .
j_call: TRBJ2-1
cdr3_length: 15
v_call: TRBV10-1

cdr3_nt: TGTGCCAGCAGCCAAGAGGGAGGATTGACAGTTGAAGCTTTCTTT
cdr3_aa: CASSQEGGLTVEAFF
d_call: .
clone_size: .
j_call: TRBJ1-1
cdr3_length: 15
v_call: TRBV4-2

cdr3_nt: TGCGCCAGCAGCGGAGGGGGCACCCACTCCTACGAGCAGTACTTC
cdr3_aa: CASSGGGTHSYEQYF
d_call: .
clone_size: .
j_call: TRBJ2-7
cdr3_length: 15
v_call: TRBV4-1

cdr3_nt: TGTGCCAGCAGTTACCCGGTCTTAAACACTGAAGCTTTCTTT
cdr3_aa: CASSYPVLNTEAFF
d_call: .
clone_size: .
j_call: TRBJ1-1
cdr3_length: 14
v_call: TRBV28

cdr3_nt: TGTGCCAGCACCAGGGATAGGACTGAAGCTTTCTTT
cdr3_aa: CASTRDRTEAFF
d_call: .
clone_size: .
j_call: TRBJ1-1
cdr3_length: 12
v_call: TRBV6-1

cdr3_nt: TGTGCCAGCAGCTTATCGGCCGGAAATGAGCAGTTCTTC
cdr3_aa: CASSLSAGNEQFF
d_call: .
clone_size: few
j_call: TRBJ2-1
cdr3_length: 13
v_call: TRBV7-6

cdr3_nt: TGTGCCAGCAGCCATTACACCGGGGCCGGCTCTGGAAACACCATATATTTT
cdr3_aa: CASSHYTGAGSGNTIYF
d_call: .
clone_size: .
j_call: TRBJ1-3
cdr3_length: 17
v_call: TRBV14

cdr3_nt: TGCGCCAGCAGTGGACGGAGCTCCTACAATGAGCAGTTCTTC
cdr3_aa: CASSGRSSYNEQFF
d_call: .
clone_size: .
j_call: TRBJ2-1
cdr3_length: 14
v_call: TRBV10-2

cdr3_nt: TGTGCCAGCACCGACAGAAGAATGTACAATGAGCAGTTCTTC
cdr3_aa: CASTDRRMYNEQFF
d_call: .
clone_size: .
j_call: TRBJ2-1
cdr3_length: 14
v_call: TRBV6-6

cdr3_nt: TGTGCCAGCAGTTGGACAGGGGCTAACACCGGGGAGCTGTTTTTT
cdr3_aa: CASSWTGANTGELFF
d_call: TRBD1
clone_size: few
j_call: TRBJ2-2
cdr3_length: 15
v_call: TRBV12-3/TRBV12-4

cdr3_nt: TGTGCCAGCAGTTTACAGGGAAGCTCCTACAATGAGCAGTTCTTC
cdr3_aa: CASSLQGSSYNEQFF
d_call: .
clone_size: many
j_call: TRBJ2-1
cdr3_length: 15
v_call: TRBV7-6

cdr3_nt: TGTGCCAGCAGCTTAAGCCCTAGCGGGGGAACCACAGATACGCAGTATTTT
cdr3_aa: CASSLSPSGGTTDTQYF
d_call: TRBD2
clone_size: few
j_call: TRBJ2-3
cdr3_length: 17
v_call: TRBV7-2

cdr3_nt: TGTGCCAGCAGCGCCGTGACGGAGAATGAGCAGTTCTTC
cdr3_aa: CASSAVTENEQFF
d_call: .
clone_size: few
j_call: TRBJ2-1
cdr3_length: 13
v_call: TRBV9

cdr3_nt: TGTGCCAGCAGCTCACGCGACCCCTTAGCCAAAAACATTCAGTACTTC
cdr3_aa: CASSSRDPLAKNIQYF
d_call: .
clone_size: few
j_call: TRBJ2-4
cdr3_length: 16
v_call: TRBV7-9

cdr3_nt: TGTGCCAGCAGTACTCCAGGGAATTTCACAGATACGCAGTATTTT
cdr3_aa: CASSTPGNFTDTQYF
d_call: .
clone_size: many
j_call: TRBJ2-3
cdr3_length: 15
v_call: TRBV7-2

cdr3_nt: TGTGCCAGCAGTCTTCAAAGCGGGGTGGCCTACAATGAGCAGTTCTTC
cdr3_aa: CASSLQSGVAYNEQFF
d_call: TRBD2
clone_size: .
j_call: TRBJ2-1
cdr3_length: 16
v_call: TRBV6-1

cdr3_nt: TGCGCCAGCAGCCAACGATCAGGGGCGGCTCGGACTTTAACAGATACGCAGTATTTT
cdr3_aa: CASSQRSGAARTLTDTQYF
d_call: .
clone_size: .
j_call: TRBJ2-3
cdr3_length: 19
v_call: TRBV4-1

cdr3_nt: TGTGCTAGTGGTTTCTTGATTTCGGGACAGGGGTTCAATGAGCAGTTCTTC
cdr3_aa: CASGFLISGQGFNEQFF
d_call: TRBD1
clone_size: .
j_call: TRBJ2-1
cdr3_length: 17
v_call: TRBV12-5

cdr3_nt: TGTGCCAGCAGCTATGGCTTACCTAATCAGCCCCAGCATTTT
cdr3_aa: CASSYGLPNQPQHF
d_call: .
clone_size: .
j_call: TRBJ1-5
cdr3_length: 14
v_call: TRBV7-9

cdr3_nt: TGTGCCAGCAGCTTAGTAAAGTCGGAACTAGCGGGGGGTAGCGCCTACGAGCAGTACTTC
cdr3_aa: CASSLVKSELAGGSAYEQYF
d_call: TRBD2
clone_size: many
j_call: TRBJ2-7
cdr3_length: 20
v_call: TRBV7-8

cdr3_nt: TGTGCCAGCAGTCTTACCGCGGACGGGGATACGCAGTATTTT
cdr3_aa: CASSLTADGDTQYF
d_call: .
clone_size: .
j_call: TRBJ2-3
cdr3_length: 14
v_call: TRBV28

cdr3_nt: TGTGCCAGCAGCTTAGTAGGCAGTTCGGGCACTGAAGCTTTCTTT
cdr3_aa: CASSLVGSSGTEAFF
d_call: .
clone_size: .
j_call: TRBJ1-1
cdr3_length: 15
v_call: TRBV7-9

cdr3_nt: TGTGCCAGCAGTTTAGTTGTCGCAGGGAGGACCAGCGAGCAGTACTTC
cdr3_aa: CASSLVVAGRTSEQYF
d_call: .
clone_size: .
j_call: TRBJ2-7
cdr3_length: 16
v_call: TRBV12-3/TRBV12-4

cdr3_nt: TGTGCCAGCAACGACTTTTATCGGGCAGGGGAAGAGTGGGACTATGGCTACACCTTC
cdr3_aa: CASNDFYRAGEEWDYGYTF
d_call: .
clone_size: few
j_call: TRBJ1-2
cdr3_length: 19
v_call: TRBV28

cdr3_nt: TGTGCCAGCAGCTTAGGGTGGATCAATCAGCCCCAGCATTTT
cdr3_aa: CASSLGWINQPQHF
d_call: .
clone_size: .
j_call: TRBJ1-5
cdr3_length: 14
v_call: TRBV7-2

cdr3_nt: TGTGCCAGCAGCCAACTGGGGCCGTGGAATGAGCAGTTCTTC
cdr3_aa: CASSQLGPWNEQFF
d_call: .
clone_size: many
j_call: TRBJ2-1
cdr3_length: 14
v_call: TRBV14

cdr3_nt: TGCGCCAGCAGCCCCGGGGGGGGTAACACCGGGGAGCTGTTTTTT
cdr3_aa: CASSPGGGNTGELFF
d_call: TRBD2
clone_size: few
j_call: TRBJ2-2
cdr3_length: 15
v_call: TRBV4-3

cdr3_nt: TGTGCCAGCAGCTCCCAGGACAGACTGTTCTATGGCTACACCTTC
cdr3_aa: CASSSQDRLFYGYTF
d_call: .
clone_size: few
j_call: TRBJ1-2
cdr3_length: 15
v_call: TRBV7-8

cdr3_nt: TGTGCCAGCAGCTTAGTTGAGGGGGGGATCCCTGAAGCTTTCTTT
cdr3_aa: CASSLVEGGIPEAFF
d_call: .
clone_size: medium-sized
j_call: TRBJ1-1
cdr3_length: 15
v_call: TRBV7-6

cdr3_nt: TGTGCCAGCAGCTCGGGACAGGGGGAGGGACCCTACGAGCAGTACTTC
cdr3_aa: CASSSGQGEGPYEQYF
d_call: TRBD1
clone_size: many
j_call: TRBJ2-7
cdr3_length: 16
v_call: TRBV7-9

cdr3_nt: TGTGCCAGCAGCTCCCGGACAGGGGCGAGCTCTGGAAACACCATATATTTT
cdr3_aa: CASSSRTGASSGNTIYF
d_call: TRBD1
clone_size: .
j_call: TRBJ1-3
cdr3_length: 17
v_call: TRBV7-9

cdr3_nt: TGCAGTGCTAGACAGACACTAGCGGGGGGCTTTAGCTCCTACAATGAGCAGTTCTTC
cdr3_aa: CSARQTLAGGFSSYNEQFF
d_call: TRBD2
clone_size: .
j_call: TRBJ2-1
cdr3_length: 19
v_call: TRBV20-1

cdr3_nt: TGTGCCACCAGCCCGGACAGTTTAAGAGCTTTCTTT
cdr3_aa: CATSPDSLRAFF
d_call: .
clone_size: few
j_call: TRBJ1-1
cdr3_length: 12
v_call: TRBV15

cdr3_nt: TGTGCCAGCAGCCTAGAGGGAGCAACTAATGAAAAACTGTTTTTT
cdr3_aa: CASSLEGATNEKLFF
d_call: .
clone_size: few
j_call: TRBJ1-4
cdr3_length: 15
v_call: TRBV7-3

cdr3_nt: TGTGCCAGCAGTCCCCTAGGGGCCGGGGAGCTGTTTTTT
cdr3_aa: CASSPLGAGELFF
d_call: .
clone_size: few
j_call: TRBJ2-2
cdr3_length: 13
v_call: TRBV12-3/TRBV12-4

cdr3_nt: TGTGCCAGCAGTTTAAGGCCGGGGGGCAACGGGGAGCTGTTTTTT
cdr3_aa: CASSLRPGGNGELFF
d_call: .
clone_size: few
j_call: TRBJ2-2
cdr3_length: 15
v_call: TRBV12-3/TRBV12-4